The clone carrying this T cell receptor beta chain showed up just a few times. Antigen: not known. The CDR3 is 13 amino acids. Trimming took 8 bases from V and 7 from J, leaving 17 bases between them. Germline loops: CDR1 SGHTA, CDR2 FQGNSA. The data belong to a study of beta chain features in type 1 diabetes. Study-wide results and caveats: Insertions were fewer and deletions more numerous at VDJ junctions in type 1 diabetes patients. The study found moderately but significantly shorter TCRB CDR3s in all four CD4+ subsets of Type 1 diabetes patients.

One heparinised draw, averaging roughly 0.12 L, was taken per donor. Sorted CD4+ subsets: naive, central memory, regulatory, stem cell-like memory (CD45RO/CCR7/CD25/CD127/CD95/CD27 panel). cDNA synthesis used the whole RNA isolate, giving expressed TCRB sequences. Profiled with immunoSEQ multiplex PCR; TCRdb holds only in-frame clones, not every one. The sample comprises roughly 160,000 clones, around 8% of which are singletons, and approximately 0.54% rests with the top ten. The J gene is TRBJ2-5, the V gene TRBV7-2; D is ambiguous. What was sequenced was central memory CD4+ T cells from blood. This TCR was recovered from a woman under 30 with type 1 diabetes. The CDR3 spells CASGAERFATQYF. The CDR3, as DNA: TGTGCCAGCGGCGCAGAGCGTTTTGCGACCCAGTACTTC.